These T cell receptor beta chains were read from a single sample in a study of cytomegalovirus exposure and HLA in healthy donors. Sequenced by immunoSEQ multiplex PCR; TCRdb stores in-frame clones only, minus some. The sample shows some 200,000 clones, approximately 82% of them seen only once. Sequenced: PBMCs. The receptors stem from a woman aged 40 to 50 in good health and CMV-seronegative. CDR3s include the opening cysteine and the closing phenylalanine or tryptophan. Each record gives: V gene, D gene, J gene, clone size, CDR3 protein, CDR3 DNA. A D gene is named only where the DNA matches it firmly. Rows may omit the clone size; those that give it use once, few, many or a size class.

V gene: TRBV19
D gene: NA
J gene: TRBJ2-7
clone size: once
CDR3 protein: CASSPIQGHEQYF
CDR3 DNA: TGTGCCAGTAGCCCCATACAGGGACACGAGCAGTACTTC

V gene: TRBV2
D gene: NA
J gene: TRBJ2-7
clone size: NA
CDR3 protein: CASKRGGVDEQYF
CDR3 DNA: TGTGCCAGCAAAAGGGGGGGAGTTGACGAGCAGTACTTC

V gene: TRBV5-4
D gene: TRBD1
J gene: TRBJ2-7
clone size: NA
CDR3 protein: CASSSRDRASLSVF
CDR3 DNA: TGTGCCAGCAGTTCCCGGGACAGGGCCTCCCTCTCTGTGTTC

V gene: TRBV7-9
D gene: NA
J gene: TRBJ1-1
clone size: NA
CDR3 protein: CASSLSSMNTEAFF
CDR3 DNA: TGTGCCAGCAGCCTTTCGAGCATGAACACTGAAGCTTTCTTT

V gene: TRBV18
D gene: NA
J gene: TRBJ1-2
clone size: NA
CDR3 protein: CASSPNSPAYGYTF
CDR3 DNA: TGTGCCAGCTCACCCAACAGCCCTGCTTATGGCTACACCTTC

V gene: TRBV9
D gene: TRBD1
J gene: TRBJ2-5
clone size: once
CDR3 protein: CASSGRVTGLGETQYF
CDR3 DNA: TGTGCCAGCAGCGGAAGAGTGACAGGGCTCGGAGAGACCCAGTACTTC

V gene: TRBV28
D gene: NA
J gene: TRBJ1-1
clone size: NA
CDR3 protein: CASSLGRRAFF
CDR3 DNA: TGTGCCAGCAGTTTGGGCAGGCGAGCTTTCTTT

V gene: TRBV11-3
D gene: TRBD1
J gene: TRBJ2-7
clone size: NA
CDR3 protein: CASSFGTGTYEQYF
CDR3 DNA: TGTGCCAGCAGCTTCGGGACAGGGACCTACGAGCAGTACTTC

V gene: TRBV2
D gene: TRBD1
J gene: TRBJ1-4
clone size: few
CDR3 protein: CASSGQGAKEKLFF
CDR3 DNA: TGTGCCAGCAGTGGACAGGGGGCCAAGGAAAAACTGTTTTTT

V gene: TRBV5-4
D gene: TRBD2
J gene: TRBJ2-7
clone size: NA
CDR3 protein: CASSPHRTSFYEQYF
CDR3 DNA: TGTGCCAGCAGCCCACACCGGACTAGCTTCTACGAGCAGTACTTC